This is a list of T cell receptor beta chains from one sample in a study of post-analysis software for immune sequencing data. Via MiXCR, TCRdb re-called the PCR reads, giving one row per CDR3 protein. The sample has fewer than 850,000 distinct CDR3 sequences, 30% seen once. Sequencing was carried out using blood. Receptors originate from a girl aged 5 to 17 with multiple sclerosis. Each CDR3 is given with its conserved first and last residue. Each record gives: J gene, V gene, CDR3 protein.

>TRBJ1-2|TRBV27
CASSLSPGANYGYTF
>TRBJ2-5|TRBV18
CASSSPFGPQETQYF
>TRBJ2-2|TRBV28
CASRDRPGRSNTGELFF
>TRBJ2-1|TRBV12-3/TRBV12-4
CASSPRGVSYNEQFF
>TRBJ2-7|TRBV20-1
CSASNKASGEQYF
>TRBJ2-3|TRBV12-3/TRBV12-4
CASSRDTSTDTQYF
>TRBJ2-5|TRBV3-1
CASSPETGGDEQYF
>TRBJ1-1|TRBV6-5
CASSYESGRNTEAFF
>TRBJ1-2|TRBV5-1
CASSSGQGEGYTF
>TRBJ1-1|TRBV12-3/TRBV12-4
CASTISSGFEAFF
>TRBJ2-7|TRBV12-3/TRBV12-4
CASSFNLGGTGPYEQYF
>TRBJ2-3|TRBV6-5
CASSYLAGTDTQYF
>TRBJ1-6|TRBV5-6
CASSLFDRNSPLHF
>TRBJ2-7|TRBV29-1
CGVETAPYEQYF
>TRBJ2-3|TRBV7-2
CASSQDSTSTDTQYF
>TRBJ1-5|TRBV28
CATSLTQGLVNQPQHF
>TRBJ2-3|TRBV4-1
CASSQVGLAGGRDTQYF
>TRBJ1-4|TRBV5-1
CASSLDGTTNEKLFF
>TRBJ2-5|TRBV25-1
CASSFSPEHQETQYF
>TRBJ2-5|TRBV27
CASSLSGDAGTQYF
>TRBJ2-7|TRBV6-5
CASSYKVWGEQYF
>TRBJ2-5|TRBV29-1
CSVERRETQYF
>TRBJ1-2|TRBV7-2
CASSLVAGQDNYGYTF
>TRBJ2-7|TRBV28
CASSFGEPWPYEQYF
>TRBJ2-1|TRBV5-5
CASSFQGSNEQFF
>NA|TRBV7-2
CASSLAGRGGPQETQYF
>TRBJ2-1|TRBV10-3
CAIRPLGTGTNEQFF
>TRBJ2-1|TRBV21-1
CASSRDRGGLAGEGCYNEQFF
>TRBJ1-2|TRBV5-1
CASSFIGAGNGYTF
>TRBJ1-1|TRBV29-1
CSVGEGYEAFF
>TRBJ1-2|TRBV15
CATSRADRLPWGYTF
>TRBJ1-1|TRBV12-3/TRBV12-4
CASSLVGVNPEAFF
>TRBJ2-3|TRBV10-3
CAISESIRTDTQYF
>TRBJ2-3|TRBV29-1
CSAGRLSSTDTQYF
>TRBJ2-3|TRBV29-1
CSVGASGGSTDTQYF
>TRBJ1-1|TRBV12-3/TRBV12-4
CASSFLDNAGAEAFF
>TRBJ2-5|TRBV10-3
CAISGTGETQYF
>TRBJ2-1|TRBV24-1
CATSMTWNEQFF
>TRBJ1-5|TRBV3-1
CASSQFSGGEGPQHF
>TRBJ2-1|TRBV11-3
CASGISGNSYNEQFF
>TRBJ2-7|TRBV6-6
CASSPLWGASEQYF
>TRBJ1-6|TRBV10-3
CAISAQGVGSPLHF
>TRBJ2-3|TRBV5-1
CASFPEDRHTDTQYF
>TRBJ2-5|TRBV20-1
CSASPPGPRKQETQYF
>TRBJ2-1|TRBV20-1
CSAQRLAGGPAGWNEQFF
>TRBJ2-7|TRBV28
CASSPDRVLSYEQYF
>TRBJ1-5|TRBV29-1
CSVDVGDNQPQHF
>TRBJ1-5|TRBV7-2
CASSLGDRYRPQHF
>TRBJ2-3|TRBV20-1
CSAKLAGLSNTQYF
>NA|TRBV28
CASSLIGVEETQYF
>TRBJ2-1|TRBV29-1
CSASTTSSYNEQFF
>NA|TRBV15
CATSRDGEGGGEQYF
>TRBJ2-1|TRBV5-1
CASSSLGSGSYNEQFF
>TRBJ2-5|TRBV6-6
CASSPSLVGLIGETQYF